The next 7 T cell receptor beta chains were all read from a single sample in a study of T cell repertoires in cytomegalovirus infection. Via MiXCR, TCRdb re-called the reads, giving one row per CDR3 protein. This sample has about 320,000 distinct CDR3 sequences, with 8% to 10% found just once. The material sequenced was PBMCs. These receptor sequences come from a human donor in good health (CMV status not recorded). Some clones in this sample may be carry-over from other donors' samples.

There are many counts of this clonotype. This chain uses TRBV7-2 with TRBJ2-5; no clear D. CDR3 size: 13 residues. Between the trimmed V and J ends, which lost 4 bases and 7 bases, there was a span of 13 bases. Germline V CDR1 and CDR2: SGHTA, FQGNSA. CDR3 nucleotide sequence: TGTGCCAGCAGCTCCCGATCATCGGGGACCCAGTACTTC. Its protein is CASSSRSSGTQYF.

The genes are TRBV15 and TRBJ2-2, with D tentatively TRBD1 or TRBD2 (6 bases each). Germline CDR1 is LNHNV and CDR2 is YYDKDF (reference sequence). Trimming took 0 bases from V and 4 from J, leaving 18 bases between them. The CDR3 contains 18 residues. In nucleotides, the CDR3 is TGTGCCACCAGCAGAGAGGGCCCCTCACAGGGAGGCACCGGGGAGCTGTTTTTT. This codes for CATSREGPSQGGTGELFF.

The chain carries TRBV5-5 and TRBJ2-1; 9 nucleotides match TRBD2. This CDR3 spans 20 amino acids. The V and J ends lost 1 base and 2 bases, in that order; junction bases with no gene match: 16. Germline V gives CDR1 SGHKS, CDR2 YYEKEE (reference sequence). CDR3 sequence reads: CASSLISGSGPIRAYNEQFF. The CDR3 coding sequence is TGTGCCAGCAGCTTGATTAGCGGGAGTGGACCTATTCGGGCCTACAATGAGCAGTTCTTC.

This clonotype was recorded a few times. The chain joins TRBV28 to TRBJ2-3, with D hard to call. The CDR3 is 12 residues long. The germline V gene has CDR1 MDHEN and CDR2 SYDVKM. Trimming cost V 10 bases and J 1 base, with 9 bases left between them. The CDR3 nucleotides read TGTGCCATCGATCCCCGCACAGATACGCAGTATTTT. Encoded protein: CAIDPRTDTQYF.

This clonotype was recorded many times. The gene calls are TRBV7-2 and TRBJ2-5; 13 bases are shared with TRBD2. V lost 6 bases and J lost 5; bases outside the gene matches: 0. The germline V gene has CDR1 SGHTA and CDR2 FQGNSA. This CDR3 is 13 amino acids long. The DNA of the CDR3 is TGTGCCAGCAGGGGACTAGCGGGGGAGACCCAGTACTTC. Its protein is CASRGLAGETQYF.

This clonotype has at least ten counts. The chain links TRBV7-2 to TRBJ1-4; perhaps TRBD1 as D (5 bases). This CDR3 comprises 14 residues. Germline V gene sequence: CDR1 SGHTA, CDR2 FQGNSA. Trimming took 5 bases from V and 5 from J, leaving 12 bases between them. The CDR3 is CASSPARGNEKLFF. The DNA of the CDR3 is TGTGCCAGCAGCCCCGCCCGGGGGAATGAAAAACTGTTTTTT.

The gene calls are TRBV9 and TRBJ2-1; possibly TRBD2 for D (6 bases). There are 15 residues in the CDR3. CDR1 and CDR2 from the germline V gene are SGDLS and YYNGEE. V dropped 3 bases and J dropped 3 bases, with 13 bases sitting between them. CDR3 protein: CASSAPGLNYNEQFF. The CDR3 DNA is TGTGCCAGCAGCGCCCCGGGACTTAACTACAATGAGCAGTTCTTC. The variable domain in full, completed from reference TRBV9 and TRBJ2-1, reads DSGVTQTPKHLITATGQRVTLRCSPRSGDLSVYWYQQSLDQGLQFLIQYYNGEERAKGNILERFSAQQFPDLHSELNLSSLELGDSALYFCASSAPGLNYNEQFFGPGTRLTVL.